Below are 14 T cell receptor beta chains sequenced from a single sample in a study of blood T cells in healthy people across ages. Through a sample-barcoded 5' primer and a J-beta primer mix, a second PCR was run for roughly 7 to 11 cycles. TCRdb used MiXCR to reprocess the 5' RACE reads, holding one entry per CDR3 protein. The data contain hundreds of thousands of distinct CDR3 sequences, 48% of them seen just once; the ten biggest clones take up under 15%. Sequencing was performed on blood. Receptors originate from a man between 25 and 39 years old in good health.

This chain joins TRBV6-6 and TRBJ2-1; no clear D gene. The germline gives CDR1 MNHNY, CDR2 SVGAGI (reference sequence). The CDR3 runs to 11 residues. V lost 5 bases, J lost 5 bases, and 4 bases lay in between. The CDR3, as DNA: TGTGCCAGCAGTAAAGACAATGAGCAGTTCTTC. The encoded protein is CASSKDNEQFF.

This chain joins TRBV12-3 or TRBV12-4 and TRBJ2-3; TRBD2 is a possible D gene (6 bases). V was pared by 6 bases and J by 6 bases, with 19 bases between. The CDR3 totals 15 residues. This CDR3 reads CASSPGVIGVDTQYF. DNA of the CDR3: TGTGCCAGCAGCCCGGGAGTAATCGGCGTGGATACGCAGTATTTT.

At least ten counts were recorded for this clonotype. Here the CDR3 reads CSARRDRTYEQYF. DNA of the CDR3: TGCAGTGCTAGACGGGACAGGACATACGAGCAGTACTTC. V gene TRBV20-1 combines with J gene TRBJ2-7; 8 bases match TRBD1. Germline V gene data show CDR1 as DFQATT and CDR2 as SNEGSKA (reference sequence). V dropped 2 bases and J dropped 4; count of bases not matched to a gene: 4. This CDR3 comprises 13 residues.

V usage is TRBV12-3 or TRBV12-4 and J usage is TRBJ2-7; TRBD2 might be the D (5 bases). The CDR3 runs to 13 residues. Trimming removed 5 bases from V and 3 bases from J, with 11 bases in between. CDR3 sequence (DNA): TGTGCCAGCAGTACGGACTTGAACTACGAGCAGTACTTC. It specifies CASSTDLNYEQYF.

The CDR3 spells CASSLGHPGQGSYNSPLHF. The CDR3 nucleotides read TGTGCCAGCAGTTTAGGGCACCCGGGACAGGGCTCCTATAATTCACCCCTCCACTTT. V gene TRBV12-3 or TRBV12-4 combines with J gene TRBJ1-6; 9 nucleotides agree with TRBD1. With V trimmed by 1 base and J by 0 bases, 7 bases remained unmatched. The CDR3 covers 19 residues.

CDR3 in amino acids: CASSPDPGSNQPQHF. In DNA form, the CDR3 reads TGCGCCAGCAGCCCGGACCCGGGTAGCAATCAGCCCCAGCATTTT. The rearrangement links TRBV4-1 to TRBJ1-5; D remains unclear. This CDR3 spans 15 amino acids. The V gene lost 4 bases and the J gene lost 0 bases, with 10 bases spanning the gap. Germline loops: CDR1 MGHRA, CDR2 YSYEKL.

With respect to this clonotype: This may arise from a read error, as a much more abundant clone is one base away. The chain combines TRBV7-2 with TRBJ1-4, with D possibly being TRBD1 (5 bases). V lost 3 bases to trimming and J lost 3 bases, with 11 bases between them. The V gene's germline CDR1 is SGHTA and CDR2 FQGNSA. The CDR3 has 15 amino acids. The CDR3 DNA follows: TGTGCCAGCAGCTTGGGACTGGGCCCTAATGAAAAACTGTTTTTT. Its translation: CASSLGLGPNEKLFF.

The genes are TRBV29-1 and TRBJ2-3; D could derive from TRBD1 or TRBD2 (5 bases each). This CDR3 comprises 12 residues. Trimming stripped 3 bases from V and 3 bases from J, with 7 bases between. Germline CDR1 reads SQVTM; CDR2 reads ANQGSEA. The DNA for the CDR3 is TGCAGCGTTGAGGGGGTTACAGATACGCAGTATTTT. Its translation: CSVEGVTDTQYF.

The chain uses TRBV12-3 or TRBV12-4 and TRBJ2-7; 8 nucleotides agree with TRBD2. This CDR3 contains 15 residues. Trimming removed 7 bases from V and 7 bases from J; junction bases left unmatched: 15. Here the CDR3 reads CASITGSGDNNEQYF. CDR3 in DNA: TGTGCCAGCATCACTGGTAGCGGGGACAACAATGAGCAGTACTTC.

CDR3 bases: TGTGCCAGCAGTGACAACTTCCAAGAGACCCAGTACTTC. Translation: CASSDNFQETQYF. This chain joins TRBV6-1 and TRBJ2-5; D is unclear. Germline values: CDR1 MNHNS, CDR2 SASEGT. The CDR3 extends over 13 amino acids. The V and J ends lost 3 bases and 1 base respectively, with 6 bases between them.

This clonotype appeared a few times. CDR3 in DNA: TGTGCCAGCAGGTCTACAGGGGGCCACTATGGCTACACCTTC. As protein: CASRSTGGHYGYTF. The chain joins TRBV6-5 to TRBJ1-2; TRBD1 aligns across 9 bases. After removal of 6 bases from V and 3 bases from J, the junction contained 5 bases not matched to a gene. Germline V gene lookup returns CDR1 MNHEY and CDR2 SVGAGI. The CDR3 covers 14 residues.

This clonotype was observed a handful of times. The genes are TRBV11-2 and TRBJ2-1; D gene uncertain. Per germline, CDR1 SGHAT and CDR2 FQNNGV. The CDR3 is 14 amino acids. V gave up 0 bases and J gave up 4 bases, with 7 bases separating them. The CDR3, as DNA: TGTGCCAGCAGCTTAGATCTAACGTACAATGAGCAGTTCTTC. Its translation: CASSLDLTYNEQFF.

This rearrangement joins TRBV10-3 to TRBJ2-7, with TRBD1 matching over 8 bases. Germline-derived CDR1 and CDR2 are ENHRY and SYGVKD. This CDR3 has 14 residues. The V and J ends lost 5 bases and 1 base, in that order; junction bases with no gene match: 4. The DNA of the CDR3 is TGTGCCATCAGTTTGGACAGGGAATCCTACGAGCAGTACTTC. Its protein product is CAISLDRESYEQYF.

In DNA, the CDR3 is TGCGCCAGCGCCTTGACAGCCACTAATGAAAAACTGTTTTTT. It codes for CASALTATNEKLFF. This chain joins TRBV5-1 and TRBJ1-4, with a tentative D call TRBD1 (5 bases). The V end was cut by 7 bases, the J end by 2 bases, with 12 bases between. The CDR3 has 14 residues. Germline V gene data show CDR1 as SGHRS and CDR2 as YFSETQ.